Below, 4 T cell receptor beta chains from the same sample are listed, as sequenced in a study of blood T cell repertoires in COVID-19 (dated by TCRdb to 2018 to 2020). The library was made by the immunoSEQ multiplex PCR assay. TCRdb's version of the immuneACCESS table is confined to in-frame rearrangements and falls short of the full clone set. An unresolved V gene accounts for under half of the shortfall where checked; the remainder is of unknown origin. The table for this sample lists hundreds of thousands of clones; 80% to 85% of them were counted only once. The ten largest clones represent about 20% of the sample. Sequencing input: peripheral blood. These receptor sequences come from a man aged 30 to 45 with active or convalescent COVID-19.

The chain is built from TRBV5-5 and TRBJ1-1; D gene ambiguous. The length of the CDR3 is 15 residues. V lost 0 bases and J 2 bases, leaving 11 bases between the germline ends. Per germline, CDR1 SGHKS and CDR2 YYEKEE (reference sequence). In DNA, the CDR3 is TGTGCCAGCAGCTTGGCTGGCTCAACCAACACTGAAGCTTTCTTT. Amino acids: CASSLAGSTNTEAFF.

The CDR3: CASSQDRGGAIGELFF. For the CDR3, the DNA is TGTGCCAGCAGCCAAGATCGGGGGGGGGCGATCGGGGAGCTGTTTTTT. The gene calls are TRBV3-1 (or the pseudogene TRBV3-2) and TRBJ2-2, with 8 bases lining up with TRBD2. With V trimmed by 0 bases and J by 7 bases, 7 bases remained unmatched. There are 16 residues in the CDR3. Germline CDR1 reads LGHDT; CDR2 reads YNNKEL (reference sequence).

The CDR3 is CASSSSSGANVLTF. In nucleotides, the CDR3 is TGTGCCAGCAGCTCATCCTCTGGGGCCAACGTCCTGACTTTC. The chain links TRBV5-4 to TRBJ2-6; no clear D gene. The germline CDR1 and CDR2 sequences are SGHNT and YYREEE (reference sequence). The CDR3 runs to 14 residues. Trimming shortened V by 3 bases and J by 0 bases, and 4 bases separated the two germline ends.

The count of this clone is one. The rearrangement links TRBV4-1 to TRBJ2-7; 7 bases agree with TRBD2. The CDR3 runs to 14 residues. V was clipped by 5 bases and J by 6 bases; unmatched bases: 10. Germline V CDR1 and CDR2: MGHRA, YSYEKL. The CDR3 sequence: CASSNRDYDSEQYF. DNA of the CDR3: TGCGCCAGCAGCAACCGGGACTACGACTCCGAGCAGTACTTC.